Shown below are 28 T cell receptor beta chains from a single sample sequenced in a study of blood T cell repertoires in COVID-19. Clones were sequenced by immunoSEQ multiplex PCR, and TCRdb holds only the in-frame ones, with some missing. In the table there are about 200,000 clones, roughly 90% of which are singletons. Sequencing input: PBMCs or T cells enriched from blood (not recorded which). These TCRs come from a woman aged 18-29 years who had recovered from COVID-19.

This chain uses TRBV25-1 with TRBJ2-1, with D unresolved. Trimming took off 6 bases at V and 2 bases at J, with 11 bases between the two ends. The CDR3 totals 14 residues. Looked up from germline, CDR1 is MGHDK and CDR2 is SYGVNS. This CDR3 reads CASRSPFPYNEQFF. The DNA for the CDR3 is TGTGCCAGCAGGAGCCCCTTCCCCTACAATGAGCAGTTCTTC.

The CDR3 loop is CAWSVGQGATGELFF. The CDR3, as DNA: TGTGCCTGGAGTGTCGGGCAGGGGGCTACCGGGGAGCTGTTTTTT. The chain joins TRBV30 to TRBJ2-2; 8 bases match TRBD1. This CDR3 contains 15 residues. Germline CDR1 is GTSNPN and CDR2 is SVGIG (reference sequence). The V and J ends lost 0 bases and 5 bases, in that order; junction bases with no gene match: 5. Filled out from reference TRBV30 and TRBJ2-2, the complete variable domain reads SQTIHQWPATLVQPVGSPLSLECTVEGTSNPNLYWYRQAAGRGLQLLFYSVGIGQISSEVPQNLSASRPQDRQFILSSKKLLLSDSGFYLCAWSVGQGATGELFFGEGSRLTVL.

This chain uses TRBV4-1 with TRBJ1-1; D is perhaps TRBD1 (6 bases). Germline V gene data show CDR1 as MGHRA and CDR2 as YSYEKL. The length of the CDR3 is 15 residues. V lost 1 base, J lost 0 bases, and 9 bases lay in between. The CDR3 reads CASSQGAGVNTEAFF. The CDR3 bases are TGCGCCAGCAGCCAAGGGGCAGGGGTGAACACTGAAGCTTTCTTT.

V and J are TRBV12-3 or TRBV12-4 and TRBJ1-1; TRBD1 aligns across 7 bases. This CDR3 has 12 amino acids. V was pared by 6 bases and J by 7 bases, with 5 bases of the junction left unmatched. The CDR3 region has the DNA TGTGCCAGCAGCCCCGACAGGGTTGAAGCTTTCTTT. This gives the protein CASSPDRVEAFF.

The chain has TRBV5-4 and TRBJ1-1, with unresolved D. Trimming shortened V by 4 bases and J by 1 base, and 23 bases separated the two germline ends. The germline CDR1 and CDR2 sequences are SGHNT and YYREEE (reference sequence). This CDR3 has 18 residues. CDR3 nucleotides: TGTGCCAGCAGCGGAGGCCCGGGCCCCTGGGGAGGGAACACTGAAGCTTTCTTT. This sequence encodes CASSGGPGPWGGNTEAFF.

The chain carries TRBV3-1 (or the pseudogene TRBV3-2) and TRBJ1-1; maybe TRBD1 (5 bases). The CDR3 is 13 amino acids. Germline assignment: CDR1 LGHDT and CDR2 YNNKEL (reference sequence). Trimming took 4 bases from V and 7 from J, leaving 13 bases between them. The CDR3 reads CASSRAAGGEAFF. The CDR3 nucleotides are TGTGCCAGCAGCCGCGCGGCGGGGGGTGAAGCTTTCTTT.

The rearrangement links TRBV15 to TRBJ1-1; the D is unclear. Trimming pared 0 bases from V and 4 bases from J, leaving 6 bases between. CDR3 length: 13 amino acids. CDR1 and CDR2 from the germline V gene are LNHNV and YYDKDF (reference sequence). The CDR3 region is CATSRDLATEAFF. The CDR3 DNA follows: TGTGCCACCAGCAGAGACTTGGCCACTGAAGCTTTCTTT.

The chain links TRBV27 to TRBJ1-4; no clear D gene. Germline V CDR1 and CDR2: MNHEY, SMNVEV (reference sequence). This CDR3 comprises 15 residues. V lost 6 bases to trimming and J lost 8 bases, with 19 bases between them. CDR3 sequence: CASRTGSVRREKLFF. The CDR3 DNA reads TGTGCCAGCAGGACCGGATCCGTGCGGCGGGAAAAACTGTTTTTT.

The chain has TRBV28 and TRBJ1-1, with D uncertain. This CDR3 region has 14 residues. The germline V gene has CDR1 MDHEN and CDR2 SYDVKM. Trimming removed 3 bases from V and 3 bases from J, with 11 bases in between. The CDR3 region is CASSFGGVDTEAFF. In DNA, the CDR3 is TGTGCCAGCAGTTTTGGAGGTGTCGACACTGAAGCTTTCTTT.

The CDR3 bases are TGCGCCAGCAGATTCACAGGGACCACCGGGGAGCTGTTTTTT. Residues: CASRFTGTTGELFF. The chain employs TRBV5-1 and TRBJ2-2; tentative D call: TRBD1 (6 bases). The CDR3 runs to 14 residues. The V and J ends lost 5 bases and 4 bases respectively, with 12 bases between them. Germline values: CDR1 SGHRS, CDR2 YFSETQ.

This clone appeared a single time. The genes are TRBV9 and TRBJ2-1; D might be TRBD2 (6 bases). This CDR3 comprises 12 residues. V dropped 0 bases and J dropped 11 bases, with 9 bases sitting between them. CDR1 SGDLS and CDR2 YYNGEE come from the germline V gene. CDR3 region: CASSVGDSKQFF. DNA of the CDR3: TGTGCCAGCAGCGTAGGGGACTCAAAGCAGTTCTTC.

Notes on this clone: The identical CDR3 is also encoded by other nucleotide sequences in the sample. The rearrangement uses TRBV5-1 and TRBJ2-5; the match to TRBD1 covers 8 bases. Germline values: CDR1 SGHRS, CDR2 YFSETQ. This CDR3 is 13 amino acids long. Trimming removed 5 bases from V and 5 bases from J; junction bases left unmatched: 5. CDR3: CASSSGGGETQYF. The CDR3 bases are TGCGCCAGCAGTTCAGGGGGCGGGGAGACCCAGTACTTC.

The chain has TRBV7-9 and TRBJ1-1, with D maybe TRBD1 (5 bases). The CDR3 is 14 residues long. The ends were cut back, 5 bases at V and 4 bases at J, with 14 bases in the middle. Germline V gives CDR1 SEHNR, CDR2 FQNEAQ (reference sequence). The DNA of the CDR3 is TGTGCCAGCAGCCCCCACAGGAAAGCCACTGAAGCTTTCTTT. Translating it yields CASSPHRKATEAFF. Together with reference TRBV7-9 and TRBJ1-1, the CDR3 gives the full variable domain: DTGVSQNPRHKITKRGQNVTFRCDPISEHNRLYWYRQTLGQGPEFLTYFQNEAQLEKSRLLSDRFSAERPKGSFSTLEIQRTEQGDSAMYLCASSPHRKATEAFFGQGTRLTVV.

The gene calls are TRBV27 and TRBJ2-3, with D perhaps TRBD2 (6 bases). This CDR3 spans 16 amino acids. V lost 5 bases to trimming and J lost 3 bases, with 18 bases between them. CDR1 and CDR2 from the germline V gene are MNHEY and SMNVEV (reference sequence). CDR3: CASSPEGIQRTDTQYF. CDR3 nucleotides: TGTGCCAGCAGTCCGGAGGGGATACAACGGACAGATACGCAGTATTTT.

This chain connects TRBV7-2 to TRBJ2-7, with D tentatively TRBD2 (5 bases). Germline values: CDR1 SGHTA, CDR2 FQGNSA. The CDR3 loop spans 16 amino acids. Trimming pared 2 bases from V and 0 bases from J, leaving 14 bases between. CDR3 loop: CASSLSATGSSYEQYF. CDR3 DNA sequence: TGTGCCAGCAGCTTATCCGCGACGGGGAGCTCCTACGAGCAGTACTTC.

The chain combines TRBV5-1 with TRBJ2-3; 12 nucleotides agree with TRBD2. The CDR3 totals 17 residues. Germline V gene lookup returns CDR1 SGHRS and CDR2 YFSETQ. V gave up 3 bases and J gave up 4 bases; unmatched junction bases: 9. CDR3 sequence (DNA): TGCGCCAGCAGCTCGTCGCCTAGCGGGGGGGTGGCAGATACGCAGTATTTT. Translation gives CASSSSPSGGVADTQYF.

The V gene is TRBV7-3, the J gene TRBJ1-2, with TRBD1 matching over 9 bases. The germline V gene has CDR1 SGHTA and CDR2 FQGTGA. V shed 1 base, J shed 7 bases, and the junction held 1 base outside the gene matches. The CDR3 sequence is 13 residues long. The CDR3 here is CASSLRQGGGYTF. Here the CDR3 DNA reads TGTGCCAGCAGCTTAAGACAGGGGGGTGGCTACACCTTC.

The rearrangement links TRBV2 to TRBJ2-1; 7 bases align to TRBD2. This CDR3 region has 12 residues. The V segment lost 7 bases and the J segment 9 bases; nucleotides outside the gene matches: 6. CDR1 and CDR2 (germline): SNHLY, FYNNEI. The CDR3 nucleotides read TGTGCCAGCAACCCTAGCGGCCTTGAGCAGTTCTTC. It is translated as CASNPSGLEQFF.

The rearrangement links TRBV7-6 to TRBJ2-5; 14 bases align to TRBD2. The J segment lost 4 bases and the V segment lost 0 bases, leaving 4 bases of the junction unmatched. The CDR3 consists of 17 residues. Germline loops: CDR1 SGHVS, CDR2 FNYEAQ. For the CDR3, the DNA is TGTGCCAGCAGCTTAGCTGTGACTAGCGGGGGGGTAGAGACCCAGTACTTC. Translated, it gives CASSLAVTSGGVETQYF.

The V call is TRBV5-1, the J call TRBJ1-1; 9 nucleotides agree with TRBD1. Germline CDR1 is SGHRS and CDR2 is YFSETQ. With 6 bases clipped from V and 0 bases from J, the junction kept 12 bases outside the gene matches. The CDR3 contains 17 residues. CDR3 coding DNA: TGCGCCAGCAACCCGGGACAGGGCGCACGGGTGAACACTGAAGCTTTCTTT. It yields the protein CASNPGQGARVNTEAFF. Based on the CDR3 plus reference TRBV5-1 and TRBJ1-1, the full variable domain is KAGVTQTPRYLIKTRGQQVTLSCSPISGHRSVSWYQQTPGQGLQFLFEYFSETQRNKGNFPGRFSGRQFSNSRSEMNVSTLELGDSALYLCASNPGQGARVNTEAFFGQGTRLTVV.

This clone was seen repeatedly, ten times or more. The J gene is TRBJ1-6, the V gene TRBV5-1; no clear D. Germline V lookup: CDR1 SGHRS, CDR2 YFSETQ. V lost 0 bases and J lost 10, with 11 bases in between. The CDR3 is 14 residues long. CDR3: CASSLEGGNSPLHF. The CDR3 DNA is TGCGCCAGCAGCTTGGAAGGAGGGAACTCACCCCTCCACTTT.

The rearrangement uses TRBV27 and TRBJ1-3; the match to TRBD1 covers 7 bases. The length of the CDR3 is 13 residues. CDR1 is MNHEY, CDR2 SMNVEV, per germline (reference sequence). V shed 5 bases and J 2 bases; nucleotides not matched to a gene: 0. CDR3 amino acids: CASSGTAGNTIYF. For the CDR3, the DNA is TGTGCCAGCAGTGGGACAGCTGGAAACACCATATATTTT.

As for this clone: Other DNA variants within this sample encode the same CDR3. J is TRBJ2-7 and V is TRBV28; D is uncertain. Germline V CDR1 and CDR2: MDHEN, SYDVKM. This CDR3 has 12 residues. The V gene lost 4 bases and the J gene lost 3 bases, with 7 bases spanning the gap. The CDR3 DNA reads TGTGCCAGCAGTTCAGGTCTCTACGAGCAGTACTTC. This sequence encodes CASSSGLYEQYF.

In nucleotides, the CDR3 is TGTGCCAGCAGCCAGAAGCGGGGGGCAGGTGTGGATGAGCAGTTCTTC. This gives the protein CASSQKRGAGVDEQFF. The V and J genes are TRBV3-1 (or the pseudogene TRBV3-2) and TRBJ2-1; 9 bases match TRBD2. The CDR3 loop spans 16 amino acids. CDR1 is LGHDT, CDR2 YNNKEL, per germline (reference sequence). With V trimmed by 3 bases and J by 8 bases, 11 bases remained unmatched.

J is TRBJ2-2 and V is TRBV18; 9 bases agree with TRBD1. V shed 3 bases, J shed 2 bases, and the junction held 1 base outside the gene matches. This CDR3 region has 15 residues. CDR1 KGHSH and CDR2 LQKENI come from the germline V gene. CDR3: CASSPGQGNTGELFF. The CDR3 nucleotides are TGTGCCAGCTCACCGGGACAGGGTAACACCGGGGAGCTGTTTTTT.

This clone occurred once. The CDR3 coding sequence is TGTGCCAGCAGTTCACCCGGGACAGGGGAGGGAACTGAAGCTTTCTTT. It yields the protein CASSSPGTGEGTEAFF. The V call is TRBV28, the J call TRBJ1-1; TRBD1 agrees at 10 bases. The germline V gene has CDR1 MDHEN and CDR2 SYDVKM. The V segment lost 4 bases and the J segment 5 bases; nucleotides outside the gene matches: 10. The CDR3 spans 16 residues. The full variable domain, rest sourced from reference TRBV28 and TRBJ1-1, is DVKVTQSSRYLVKRTGEKVFLECVQDMDHENMFWYRQDPGLGLRLIYFSYDVKMKEKGDIPEGYSVSREKKERFSLILESASTNQTSMYLCASSSPGTGEGTEAFFGQGTRLTVV.

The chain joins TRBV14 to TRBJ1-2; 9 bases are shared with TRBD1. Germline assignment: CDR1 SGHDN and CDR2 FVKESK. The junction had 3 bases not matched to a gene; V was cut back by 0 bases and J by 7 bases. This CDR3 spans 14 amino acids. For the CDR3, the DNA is TGTGCCAGCAGCCAAGACCGGACAGGGGCTGGCTACACCTTC. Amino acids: CASSQDRTGAGYTF.

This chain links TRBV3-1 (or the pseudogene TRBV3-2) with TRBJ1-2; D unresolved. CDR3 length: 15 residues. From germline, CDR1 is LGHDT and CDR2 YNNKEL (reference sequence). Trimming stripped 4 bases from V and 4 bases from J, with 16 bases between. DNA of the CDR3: TGTGCCAGCAGCCCCCTTAGTGGAGGCCCCTATGGCTACACCTTC. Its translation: CASSPLSGGPYGYTF.